These T cell receptor beta chains were read from a single sample in a study of T cells after yellow fever vaccination. Each CDR3 protein is one row after TCRdb ran MiXCR on the 5' RACE reads. The sample carries a few hundred thousand distinct CDR3 sequences, roughly 3.5% recorded once. Sequences were derived from PBMCs, sampled on the day of the yellow fever booster vaccination. These receptors originate from a man aged 18-30 years who received the YFV17D yellow fever vaccine. Both conserved end residues are part of each CDR3. The order of the fields is J gene, CDR3 length, V gene, D gene, clone size, CDR3 DNA, CDR3 protein. D genes are given only for firm matches. Clone size appears in some rows only: once, few, many, or a class for an expanded clone.

j_call: TRBJ2-2; cdr3_length: 15; v_call: TRBV6-5; d_call: TRBD1; clone_size: many; cdr3_nt: TGTGCCAGCAGTTACGGGACAGGGAACACCGGGGAGCTGTTTTTT; cdr3_aa: CASSYGTGNTGELFF
j_call: TRBJ2-7; cdr3_length: 15; v_call: TRBV10-1; d_call: .; clone_size: many; cdr3_nt: TGCGCCAGCAGTGAGTTTCGTGGGGTGAGCCACGAGCAGTACTTC; cdr3_aa: CASSEFRGVSHEQYF
j_call: TRBJ2-1; cdr3_length: 17; v_call: TRBV4-3; d_call: TRBD1; clone_size: .; cdr3_nt: TGCGCCAGCAGCCCCCGGGAGGGGACAGGGGGTTTGAATGAGCAGTTCTTC; cdr3_aa: CASSPREGTGGLNEQFF
j_call: TRBJ2-6; cdr3_length: 16; v_call: TRBV18; d_call: .; clone_size: .; cdr3_nt: TGTGCCAGCTCACGGACGGGGGCCCTAGGGGCCAACGTCCTGACTTTC; cdr3_aa: CASSRTGALGANVLTF
j_call: TRBJ2-1; cdr3_length: 14; v_call: TRBV28; d_call: .; clone_size: few; cdr3_nt: TGTGCCAGCAGGGGCGGGGACGGTAGGGATGAGCAGTTCTTC; cdr3_aa: CASRGGDGRDEQFF
j_call: TRBJ1-5; cdr3_length: 12; v_call: TRBV12-3/TRBV12-4; d_call: .; clone_size: many; cdr3_nt: TGTGCCAGCAGTCCAGATAATCAGCCCCAGCATTTT; cdr3_aa: CASSPDNQPQHF
j_call: TRBJ1-1; cdr3_length: 15; v_call: TRBV7-2; d_call: .; clone_size: many; cdr3_nt: TGTGCCAGCAGCTTATCGGTGGATAGGAACACTGAAGCTTTCTTT; cdr3_aa: CASSLSVDRNTEAFF
j_call: TRBJ2-5; cdr3_length: 16; v_call: TRBV7-3; d_call: TRBD2; clone_size: few; cdr3_nt: TGTGCCAGCAGCCAGTTGGGAGCGGGGGGACAAGAGACCCAGTACTTC; cdr3_aa: CASSQLGAGGQETQYF
j_call: TRBJ1-6; cdr3_length: 15; v_call: TRBV7-9; d_call: .; clone_size: few; cdr3_nt: TGTGCCAGCAGCTGGGGGGGGCGGCTTGATTCACCCCTCCACTTT; cdr3_aa: CASSWGGRLDSPLHF
j_call: TRBJ1-6; cdr3_length: 15; v_call: TRBV7-9; d_call: .; clone_size: many; cdr3_nt: TGTGCCAGCAGCTTAGTGGAGACAGCGAATTCACCCCTCCACTTT; cdr3_aa: CASSLVETANSPLHF
j_call: TRBJ1-6; cdr3_length: 15; v_call: TRBV4-2; d_call: .; clone_size: few; cdr3_nt: TGTGCCAGCAGCCAAGTGGACTCCTATAATTCACCCCTCCACTTT; cdr3_aa: CASSQVDSYNSPLHF
j_call: TRBJ1-5; cdr3_length: 14; v_call: TRBV20-1; d_call: .; clone_size: few; cdr3_nt: TGCAGTGCTCGGGTGGGCGCGGGCAATCAGCCCCAGCATTTT; cdr3_aa: CSARVGAGNQPQHF
j_call: TRBJ1-1; cdr3_length: 17; v_call: TRBV7-3; d_call: .; clone_size: .; cdr3_nt: TGTGCCAGCAGCTTAACAGGTTTTCCTTCGGCCGGCACTGAAGCTTTCTTT; cdr3_aa: CASSLTGFPSAGTEAFF
j_call: TRBJ2-5; cdr3_length: 14; v_call: TRBV7-8; d_call: .; clone_size: many; cdr3_nt: TGTGCCAGCAGCTTAGTTGGCCAGGGGGAGACCCAGTACTTC; cdr3_aa: CASSLVGQGETQYF
j_call: TRBJ2-1; cdr3_length: 15; v_call: TRBV7-2; d_call: TRBD2; clone_size: many; cdr3_nt: TGTGCCAGCAGCCTAAGCGGCCTAGCGGGGGGTGAGCAGTTCTTC; cdr3_aa: CASSLSGLAGGEQFF
j_call: TRBJ2-1; cdr3_length: 10; v_call: TRBV20-1; d_call: .; clone_size: many; cdr3_nt: TGCAGTGCCAGGGCTAATGAGCAGTTCTTC; cdr3_aa: CSARANEQFF
j_call: TRBJ2-2; cdr3_length: 16; v_call: TRBV6-4; d_call: .; clone_size: many; cdr3_nt: TGTGCCAGCAGTGTTGCACAGGGCGCGAACACCGGGGAGCTGTTTTTT; cdr3_aa: CASSVAQGANTGELFF
j_call: TRBJ1-1; cdr3_length: 16; v_call: TRBV19; d_call: TRBD1; clone_size: few; cdr3_nt: TGTGCCAGTAGTATCGGACAGGGGGGAGCGAACACTGAAGCTTTCTTT; cdr3_aa: CASSIGQGGANTEAFF
j_call: TRBJ1-1; cdr3_length: 16; v_call: TRBV5-1; d_call: TRBD1; clone_size: many; cdr3_nt: TGCGCCAGCAGCCCTGACCCGGGACAGGGGAACACTGAAGCTTTCTTT; cdr3_aa: CASSPDPGQGNTEAFF
j_call: TRBJ1-2; cdr3_length: 12; v_call: TRBV7-9; d_call: .; clone_size: .; cdr3_nt: TGTGCCAGCAGCTTAAGGATTTATGGCTACACCTTC; cdr3_aa: CASSLRIYGYTF
j_call: TRBJ2-5; cdr3_length: 13; v_call: TRBV5-6; d_call: .; clone_size: .; cdr3_nt: TGTGCCAGCAGCAGGGCGGGACAAGAGACCCAGTACTTC; cdr3_aa: CASSRAGQETQYF
j_call: TRBJ1-2; cdr3_length: 13; v_call: TRBV19; d_call: .; clone_size: .; cdr3_nt: TGTGCCAGTAGTCGGGGATTGATAAATGGCTACACCTTC; cdr3_aa: CASSRGLINGYTF
j_call: TRBJ2-1; cdr3_length: 14; v_call: TRBV7-3; d_call: .; clone_size: once; cdr3_nt: TGTTCCAGCAGCTTATCCCCAGCGGCCAATGAGCAGTTCTTC; cdr3_aa: CSSSLSPAANEQFF
j_call: TRBJ2-2; cdr3_length: 17; v_call: TRBV7-8; d_call: .; clone_size: many; cdr3_nt: TGTGCCAGCAGCTTAGTCGCGACAGGCTATTTCATCGGGGAGCTGTTTTTT; cdr3_aa: CASSLVATGYFIGELFF
j_call: TRBJ1-1; cdr3_length: 14; v_call: TRBV5-6; d_call: .; clone_size: few; cdr3_nt: TGTGTACAGCGTCGAGTTGGGGAAAACACTGAAGCTTTCTTT; cdr3_aa: CVQRRVGENTEAFF
j_call: TRBJ1-1; cdr3_length: 16; v_call: TRBV7-9; d_call: TRBD1; clone_size: .; cdr3_nt: TGTGCCAGCAGCTGGTGGACAGGGGGCGCGTATACCGAAGCTTTCTTT; cdr3_aa: CASSWWTGGAYTEAFF
j_call: TRBJ1-1; cdr3_length: 15; v_call: TRBV20-1; d_call: .; clone_size: few; cdr3_nt: TGCAGTGCTTTTGGGGGGGAGCTAAAGAACACTGAAGCTTTCTTT; cdr3_aa: CSAFGGELKNTEAFF
j_call: TRBJ1-5; cdr3_length: 13; v_call: TRBV7-2; d_call: TRBD1; clone_size: many; cdr3_nt: TGTGCCAGCAGCATCAGGGGGGATCAGCCCCAGCATTTT; cdr3_aa: CASSIRGDQPQHF
j_call: TRBJ2-2; cdr3_length: 17; v_call: TRBV10-1; d_call: .; clone_size: .; cdr3_nt: TGCGCCAGCAGTGAAAGGGTCGGTCTACTAAACACCGGGGAGCTGTTTTTT; cdr3_aa: CASSERVGLLNTGELFF
j_call: TRBJ2-4; cdr3_length: 15; v_call: TRBV20-1; d_call: .; clone_size: .; cdr3_nt: TGCAGTGCTGATCCCAGGGGCCTGGCCAAAAACATTCAGTACTTC; cdr3_aa: CSADPRGLAKNIQYF
j_call: TRBJ2-7; cdr3_length: 15; v_call: TRBV25-1; d_call: TRBD1; clone_size: few; cdr3_nt: TGTGCCAGCAGTGATCATGGGGACAGGGCCTACGAGCAGTACTTC; cdr3_aa: CASSDHGDRAYEQYF
j_call: TRBJ2-2; cdr3_length: 14; v_call: TRBV3-1; d_call: .; clone_size: .; cdr3_nt: TGTGCCAGCAGCCAAGTTGTCACCTCCGGGGAGCTGTTTTTT; cdr3_aa: CASSQVVTSGELFF
j_call: TRBJ1-1; cdr3_length: 15; v_call: TRBV7-8; d_call: .; clone_size: many; cdr3_nt: TGTGCCAGCAGACCCATTCGGACAGCAAACACTGAAGCTTTCTTT; cdr3_aa: CASRPIRTANTEAFF
j_call: TRBJ1-1; cdr3_length: 15; v_call: TRBV5-1; d_call: TRBD1; clone_size: .; cdr3_nt: TGCGCCAGCAGCCGGGCCGGACAGGGGGGTACTGAAGCTTTCTTT; cdr3_aa: CASSRAGQGGTEAFF
j_call: TRBJ2-7; cdr3_length: 15; v_call: TRBV6-5; d_call: TRBD1; clone_size: few; cdr3_nt: TGTGCCAGCAGTTACGCGGGACAGGGGACGTGGGAGCAGTACTTC; cdr3_aa: CASSYAGQGTWEQYF
j_call: TRBJ2-4; cdr3_length: 14; v_call: TRBV7-2; d_call: .; clone_size: few; cdr3_nt: TGTGCCAGCAGCCAGGAAAGTGCCAAAAACATTCAGTACTTC; cdr3_aa: CASSQESAKNIQYF
j_call: TRBJ1-5; cdr3_length: 14; v_call: TRBV27; d_call: .; clone_size: many; cdr3_nt: TGTGCCAGCAGTTCCCCAGGGGGCAATCAGCCCCAGCATTTT; cdr3_aa: CASSSPGGNQPQHF